The T cell receptor (beta chain) described here comes from a study of CD8 T cells in ankylosing spondylitis. Study-level findings and limits: Matched synovial fluid from ankylosing spondylitis patients was reported to be enriched for disease-linked clones. In the blood and synovial fluid of reactive arthritis, some motif variants had been previously reported. Disease-associated clonotypes exhibited CD8+ identity and were relatively infrequent in peripheral blood.

Trimming took off 3 bases at V and 7 bases at J, with 19 bases between the two ends. This CDR3 region has 16 residues. From germline, CDR1 is LGHDT and CDR2 YNNKEL (reference sequence). Of note for this clonotype: Antigen specificity is unknown.

Construction of TCR beta libraries was performed using quantitative 5'-RACE with molecular barcodes. TCRdb fed the 5' RACE reads into MiXCR, producing one record per CDR3 protein. The sample carries 300,000 to 400,000 distinct CDR3 sequences, roughly 22% recorded once. This sequence was found in a male donor with ankylosing spondylitis or in good health (not recorded which). The chain joins TRBV3-1 to TRBJ2-4; D unclear. Specimen: blood, either unsorted or a sorted T cell fraction (not recorded which). CDR3 sequence: CASSQSGGEGKNIQYF. The CDR3 DNA reads as TGTGCCAGCAGCCAGTCAGGTGGGGAAGGGAAGAACATTCAGTACTTC.